This T cell receptor (beta chain) comes out of a study of T-cell memory formation after mild COVID-19. Worth noting for this clonotype: Its antigen is as yet unknown.

The CDR3 has 15 residues. CDR1 SEHNR and CDR2 FQNEAQ come from the germline V gene (reference sequence). Trimming cost V 1 base and J 5 bases, with 14 bases left between them. Study observations and caveats: The CD4+ clones that contracted clustered mainly within CM and EM, and the CD8+ clones concentrated in EMRA.

TCRdb re-analysed the 5' RACE reads in MiXCR, keeping a single row per CDR3 protein. The sample shows 550,000 to 650,000 distinct CDR3 sequences, about 18% of them seen only once. Sequenced input: PBMCs or a T cell subset sorted from them (not recorded which). This rearrangement joins TRBV7-9 to TRBJ1-2, with TRBD1 as a possible D gene (5 bases). This TCR derives from an adult woman who had mild COVID-19 (a few samples of this study predate the infection). Cell type and time point are not known. The CDR3 protein is CASSLGQGDWYGYTF. DNA for the CDR3: TGTGCCAGCAGCTTAGGGCAGGGAGATTGGTATGGCTACACCTTC.